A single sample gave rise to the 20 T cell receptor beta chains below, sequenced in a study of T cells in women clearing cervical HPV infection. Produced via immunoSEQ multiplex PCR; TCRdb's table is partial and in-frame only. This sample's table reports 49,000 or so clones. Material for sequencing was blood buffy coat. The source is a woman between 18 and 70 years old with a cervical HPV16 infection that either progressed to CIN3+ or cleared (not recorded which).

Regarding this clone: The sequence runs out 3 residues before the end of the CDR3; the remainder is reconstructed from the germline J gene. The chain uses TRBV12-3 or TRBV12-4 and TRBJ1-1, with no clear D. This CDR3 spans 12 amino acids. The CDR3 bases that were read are TGTGCCAGCAGTATACAGAAATTGGAA. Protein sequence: CASSIQKLE. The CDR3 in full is CASSIQKLEAFF.

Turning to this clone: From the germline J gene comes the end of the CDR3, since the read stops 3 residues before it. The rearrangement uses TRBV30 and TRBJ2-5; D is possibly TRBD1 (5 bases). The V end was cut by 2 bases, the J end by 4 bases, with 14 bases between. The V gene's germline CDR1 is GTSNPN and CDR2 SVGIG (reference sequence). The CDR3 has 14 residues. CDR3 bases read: TGTGCCTGGAGTCAGGGCCCGGTGGGAGAGACC. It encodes CAWSQGPVGET. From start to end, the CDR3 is CAWSQGPVGETQYF.

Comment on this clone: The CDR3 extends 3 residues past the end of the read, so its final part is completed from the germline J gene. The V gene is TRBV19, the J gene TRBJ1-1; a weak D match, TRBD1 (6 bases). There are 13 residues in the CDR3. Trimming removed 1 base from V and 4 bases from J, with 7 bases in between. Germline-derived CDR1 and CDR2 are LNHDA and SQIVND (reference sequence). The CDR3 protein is CASSIAGATEAFF. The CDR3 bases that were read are TGTGCCAGTAGTATAGCAGGGGCCACTGAA.

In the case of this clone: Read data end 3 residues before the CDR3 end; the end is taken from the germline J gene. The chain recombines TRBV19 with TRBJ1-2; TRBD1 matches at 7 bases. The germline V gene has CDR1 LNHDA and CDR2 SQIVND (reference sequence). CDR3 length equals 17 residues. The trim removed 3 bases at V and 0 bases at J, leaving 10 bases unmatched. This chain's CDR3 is CASSMGAGGLANYGYTF. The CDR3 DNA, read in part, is TGTGCCAGTAGTATGGGGGCAGGGGGTCTAGCTAACTATGGC.

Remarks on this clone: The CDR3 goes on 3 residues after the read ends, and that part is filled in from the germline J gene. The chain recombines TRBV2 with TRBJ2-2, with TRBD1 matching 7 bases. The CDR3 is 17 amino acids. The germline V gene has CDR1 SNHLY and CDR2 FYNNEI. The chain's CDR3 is CASSDYVQQGYNSPLFF. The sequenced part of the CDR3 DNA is TGTGCCAGCAGTGATTATGTTCAACAGGGGTATAATTCACCG. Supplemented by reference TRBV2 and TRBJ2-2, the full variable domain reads EPEVTQTPSHQVTQMGQEVILRCVPISNHLYFYWYRQILGQKVEFLVSFYNNEISEKSEIFDDQFSVERPDGSNFTLKIRSTKLEDSAMYFCASSDYVQQGYNSPLFFGEGSRLTVL.

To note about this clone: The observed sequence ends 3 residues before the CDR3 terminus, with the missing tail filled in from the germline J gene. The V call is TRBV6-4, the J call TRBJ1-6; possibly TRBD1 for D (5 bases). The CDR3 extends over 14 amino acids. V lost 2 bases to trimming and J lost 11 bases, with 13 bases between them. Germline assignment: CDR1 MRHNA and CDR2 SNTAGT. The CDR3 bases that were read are TGTGCCAGCAGTGACGGGCCAGGGTCAGCACCC. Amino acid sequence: CASSDGPGSAP. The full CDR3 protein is CASSDGPGSAPLHF.

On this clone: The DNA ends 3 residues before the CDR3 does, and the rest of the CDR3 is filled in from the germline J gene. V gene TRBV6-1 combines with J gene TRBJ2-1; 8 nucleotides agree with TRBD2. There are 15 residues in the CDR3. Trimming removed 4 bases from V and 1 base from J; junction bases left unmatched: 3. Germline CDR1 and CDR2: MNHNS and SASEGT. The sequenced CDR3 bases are TGTGCCAGCAGTGGGAGCGGGAGATCCTACAATGAG. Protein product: CASSGSGRSYNE. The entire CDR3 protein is CASSGSGRSYNEQFF.

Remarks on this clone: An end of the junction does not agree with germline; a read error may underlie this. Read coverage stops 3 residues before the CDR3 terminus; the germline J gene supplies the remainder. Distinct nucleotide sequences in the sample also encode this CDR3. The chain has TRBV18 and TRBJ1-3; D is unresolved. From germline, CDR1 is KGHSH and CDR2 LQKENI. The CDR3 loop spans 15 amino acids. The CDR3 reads CASSRAVMNGNTIYF. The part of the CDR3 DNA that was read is TGTGCCAGCTCGCGGGCCGTAATGAATGGAAACACG.

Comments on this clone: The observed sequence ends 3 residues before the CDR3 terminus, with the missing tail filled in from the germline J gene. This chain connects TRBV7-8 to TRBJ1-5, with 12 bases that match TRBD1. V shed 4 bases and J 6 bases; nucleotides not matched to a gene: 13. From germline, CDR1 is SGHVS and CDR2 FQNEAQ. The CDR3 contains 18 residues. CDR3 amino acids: CASSSTGTGGNRVQPQHF. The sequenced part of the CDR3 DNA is TGTGCCAGCAGCTCGACCGGGACAGGGGGCAATCGGGTTCAGCCC. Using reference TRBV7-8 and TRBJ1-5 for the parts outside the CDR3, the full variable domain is GAGVSQSPRYKVAKRGQDVALRCDPISGHVSLFWYQQALGQGPEFLTYFQNEAQLDKSGLPSDRFFAERPEGSVSTLKIQRTQQEDSAVYLCASSSTGTGGNRVQPQHFGDGTRLSIL.

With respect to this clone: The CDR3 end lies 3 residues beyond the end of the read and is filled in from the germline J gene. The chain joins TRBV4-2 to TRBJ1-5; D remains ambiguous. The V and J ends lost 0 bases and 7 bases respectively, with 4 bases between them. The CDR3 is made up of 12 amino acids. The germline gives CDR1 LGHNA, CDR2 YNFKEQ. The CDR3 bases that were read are TGTGCCAGCAGCCAAGAGAGCCAGCCC. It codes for CASSQESQP. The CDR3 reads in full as CASSQESQPQHF.

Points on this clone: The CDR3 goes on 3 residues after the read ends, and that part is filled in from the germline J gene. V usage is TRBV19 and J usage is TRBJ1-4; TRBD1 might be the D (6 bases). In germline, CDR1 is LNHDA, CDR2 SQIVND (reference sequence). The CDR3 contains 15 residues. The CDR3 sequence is CASSMINRERSPLFF. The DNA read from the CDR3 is TGTGCCAGTAGTATGATCAACAGGGAGAGGTCACCA.

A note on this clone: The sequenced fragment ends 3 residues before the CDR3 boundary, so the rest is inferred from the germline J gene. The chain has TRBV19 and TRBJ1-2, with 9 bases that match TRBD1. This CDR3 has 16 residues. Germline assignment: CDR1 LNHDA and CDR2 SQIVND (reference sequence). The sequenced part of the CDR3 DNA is TGTGCCAGTAGTTTCGTGGCGGGGACAGGGTTAAGCGAC. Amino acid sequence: CASSFVAGTGLSD. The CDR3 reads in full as CASSFVAGTGLSDYTF. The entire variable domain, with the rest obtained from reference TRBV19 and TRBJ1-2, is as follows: DGGITQSPKYLFRKEGQNVTLSCEQNLNHDAMYWYRQDPGQGLRLIYYSQIVNDFQKGDIAEGYSVSREKKESFPLTVTSAQKNPTAFYLCASSFVAGTGLSDYTFGSGTRLTVV.

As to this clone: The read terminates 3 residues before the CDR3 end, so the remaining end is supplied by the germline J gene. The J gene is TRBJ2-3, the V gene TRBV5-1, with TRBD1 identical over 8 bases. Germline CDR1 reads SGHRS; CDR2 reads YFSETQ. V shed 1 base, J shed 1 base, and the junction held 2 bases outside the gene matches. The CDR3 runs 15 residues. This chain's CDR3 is CASSLLGQGTDTQYF. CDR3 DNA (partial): TGCGCCAGCAGCTTGCTGGGACAGGGCACAGATACG.

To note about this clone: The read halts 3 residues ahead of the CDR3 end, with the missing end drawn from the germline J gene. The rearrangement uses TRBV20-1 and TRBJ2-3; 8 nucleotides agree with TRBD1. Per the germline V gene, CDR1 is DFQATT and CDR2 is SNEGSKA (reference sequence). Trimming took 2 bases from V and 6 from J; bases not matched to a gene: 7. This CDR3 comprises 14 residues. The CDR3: CSARPGGAGDTQYF. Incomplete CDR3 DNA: TGCAGTGCTAGACCAGGGGGCGCAGGGGATACG.

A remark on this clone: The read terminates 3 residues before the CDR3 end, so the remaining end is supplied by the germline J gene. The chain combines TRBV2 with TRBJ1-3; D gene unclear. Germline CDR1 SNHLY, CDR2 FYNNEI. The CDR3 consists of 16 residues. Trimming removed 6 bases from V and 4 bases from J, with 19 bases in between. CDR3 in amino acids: CASSAGSTEGGNTIYF. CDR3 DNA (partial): TGTGCCAGCAGCGCCGGGTCAACCGAAGGAGGAAACACC.

This chain's CDR3 is CASSPLTSGENEQYF. The sequenced part of the CDR3 DNA is TGTGCCAGCTCACCACTGACTAGCGGTGAGAACGAG. The rearrangement uses TRBV18 and TRBJ2-7; 9 nucleotides match TRBD2. The CDR3 extends 3 residues past the end of the read, so its final part is completed from the germline J gene. The CDR3 is 15 amino acids. V shed 1 base, J shed 5 bases, and the junction held 6 bases outside the gene matches. Germline-derived CDR1 and CDR2 are KGHSH and LQKENI.

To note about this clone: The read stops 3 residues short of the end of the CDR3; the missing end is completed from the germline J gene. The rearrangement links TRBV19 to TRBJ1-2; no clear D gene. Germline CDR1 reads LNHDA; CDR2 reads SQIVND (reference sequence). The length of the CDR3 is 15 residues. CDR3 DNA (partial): TGTGCCAGTAGACAACTAGGGAGTAGCGGCTACGAC. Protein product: CASRQLGSSGYD. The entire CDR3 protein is CASRQLGSSGYDYTF.

The CDR3 protein is CASSLGWREANEQFF. The CDR3 DNA, read in part, is TGTGCCAGCAGCCTCGGGTGGCGGGAGGCCAATGAG. V is TRBV7-9 and J is TRBJ2-1; 8 bases are a match to TRBD2. The read halts 3 residues ahead of the CDR3 end, with the missing end drawn from the germline J gene. The V segment lost 5 bases and the J segment 6 bases; nucleotides outside the gene matches: 9. Germline CDR1 is SEHNR and CDR2 is FQNEAQ (reference sequence). The CDR3 runs 15 residues.

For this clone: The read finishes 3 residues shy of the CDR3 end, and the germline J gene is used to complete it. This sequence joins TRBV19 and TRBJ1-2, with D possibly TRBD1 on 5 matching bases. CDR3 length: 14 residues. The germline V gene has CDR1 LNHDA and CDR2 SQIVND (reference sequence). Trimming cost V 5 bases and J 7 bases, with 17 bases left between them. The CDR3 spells CASSSRGRDRGYTF. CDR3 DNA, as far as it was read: TGTGCCAGTAGTTCAAGGGGCAGGGATCGTGGC.

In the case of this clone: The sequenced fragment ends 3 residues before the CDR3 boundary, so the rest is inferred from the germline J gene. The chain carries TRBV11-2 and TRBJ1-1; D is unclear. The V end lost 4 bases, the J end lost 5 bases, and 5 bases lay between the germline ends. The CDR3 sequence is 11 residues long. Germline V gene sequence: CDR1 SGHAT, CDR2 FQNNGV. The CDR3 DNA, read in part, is TGTGCCAGCAGCTCTTTTACTGAA. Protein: CASSSFTE. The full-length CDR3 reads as CASSSFTEAFF.